This TCR beta chain appears in the sequencing data of a study of blood T cell repertoires in COVID-19. Study summary: The origin of the acute and convalescent COVID-19 samples was the United States, Italy and Spain.

In the original workflow: From reference gene primer amplification, estimates of nucleated cell counts were derived. The table came from immunoSEQ multiplex PCR; TCRdb's copy has only in-frame clones and leaves some out. The DNA gave D and trimming, while V, J and clone size come from that table. The sample lists 140,000 or so clones; approximately 80% were seen once. The source of this sequence is a man aged 65 to 85 who had recovered from COVID-19. Sequencing used peripheral blood.

The CDR3 region is CASKLFYEQYF. The CDR3 DNA follows: TGTGCCAGCAAGCTCTTCTACGAGCAGTACTTC. V is TRBV2 and J is TRBJ2-7; D is uncertain. Germline loops: CDR1 SNHLY, CDR2 FYNNEI. V lost 7 bases and J 3 bases, leaving 7 bases between the germline ends. The CDR3 is 11 residues long.